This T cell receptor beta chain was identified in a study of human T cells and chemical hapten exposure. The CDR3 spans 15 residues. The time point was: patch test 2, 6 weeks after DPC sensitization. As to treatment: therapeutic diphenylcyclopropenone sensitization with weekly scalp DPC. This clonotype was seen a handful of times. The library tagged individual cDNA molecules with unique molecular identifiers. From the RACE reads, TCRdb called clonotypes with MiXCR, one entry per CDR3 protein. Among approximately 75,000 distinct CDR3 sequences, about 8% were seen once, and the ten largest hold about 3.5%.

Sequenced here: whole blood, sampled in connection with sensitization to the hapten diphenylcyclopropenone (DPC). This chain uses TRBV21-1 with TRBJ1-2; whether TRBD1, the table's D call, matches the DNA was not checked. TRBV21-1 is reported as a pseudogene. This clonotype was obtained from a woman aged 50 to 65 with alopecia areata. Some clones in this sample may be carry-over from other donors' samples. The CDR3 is CASSKVHGTNYGYTF. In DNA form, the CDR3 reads TGTGCCAGCAGCAAAGTCCACGGGACTAACTATGGCTACACCTTC.